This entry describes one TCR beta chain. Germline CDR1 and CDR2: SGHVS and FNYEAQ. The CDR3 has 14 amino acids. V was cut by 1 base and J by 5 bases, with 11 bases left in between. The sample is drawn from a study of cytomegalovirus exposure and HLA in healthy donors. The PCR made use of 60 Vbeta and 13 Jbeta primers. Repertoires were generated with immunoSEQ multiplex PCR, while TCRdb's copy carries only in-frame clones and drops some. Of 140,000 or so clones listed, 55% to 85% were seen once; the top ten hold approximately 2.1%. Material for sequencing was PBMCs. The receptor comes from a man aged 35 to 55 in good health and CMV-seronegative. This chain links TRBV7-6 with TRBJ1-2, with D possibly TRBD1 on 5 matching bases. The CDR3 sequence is CASSLGRGIYGYTF. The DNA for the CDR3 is TGTGCCAGCAGCTTAGGTCGGGGGATATATGGCTACACCTTC.